The T cell receptor (beta chain) under discussion was sequenced for a study of blood T cell repertoires in COVID-19. Cohorts were determined from participant-reported clinical history. Exposed volunteers were people who met a COVID-19 case within 2 weeks before study entry. V lost 5 bases and J lost 8, with 9 bases in between. This CDR3 is 11 amino acids long. Per germline, CDR1 SGHTA and CDR2 FQGNSA. In the source study's methods: Amplification with reference gene primers provided the estimates of nucleated cell counts. Method: immunoSEQ multiplex PCR; TCRdb's copy keeps in-frame clones and lacks some. V, J and clone size are those of that table, while D and trimming were read from the DNA. The table records roughly 260,000 clones, 83% of them present only once.

Sequenced material: PBMCs or T cells enriched from blood (not recorded which). The rearrangement uses TRBV7-2 and TRBJ1-2; no definite D call. The TCR originated in a woman aged 40 to 49 who had been exposed to COVID-19. The CDR3 nucleotides are TGTGCCAGCAGCCCGGGGTCGGGCTACACCTTC. This codes for CASSPGSGYTF.